This is a list of T cell receptor beta chains from one sample in a study of cytomegalovirus exposure and HLA in healthy donors. Measured with immunoSEQ multiplex PCR; TCRdb has only the in-frame clones, and not every one. The table has around 150,000 clones, about 75% seen once; the top ten hold roughly 1.9%. The sequencing sample was made of PBMCs. Receptor source: a female donor in good health and CMV-seronegative. Each CDR3 is given with its conserved first and last residue. Rows may omit the clone size; those that give it use once, few, many or a size class.

clone_size j_call v_call cdr3_aa
. TRBJ1-4 TRBV7-9 CASSIFPGDEKLFF
once TRBJ2-2 TRBV19 CASSIGARQGAGELFF
once TRBJ1-2 TRBV2 CAGVPGQGAIGYGYTF
. TRBJ2-3 TRBV7-7 CASSLTPGTDTQYF
. TRBJ1-2 TRBV12-2 CASRSGLPEGYTF
. TRBJ1-6 TRBV9 CASSVVALNSPLHF
. TRBJ1-4 TRBV21-1 CASSQPRRQGTVKLFF
. TRBJ2-2 TRBV20-1 CSASYPGELFF
few TRBJ2-3 TRBV6-5 CASSYASGVSTDTQYF
few TRBJ1-1 TRBV28 CASSDYLNTEAFF
once TRBJ1-2 TRBV19 CASKLPSSGYTF
. TRBJ2-2 TRBV30 CAWSRAGVRANTGELFF
. TRBJ2-1 TRBV7-8 CASSLAGGFEQFF
. TRBJ2-5 TRBV5-4 CASSNPTSGRVETQYF
. TRBJ2-3 TRBV5-1 CASSFSGSADTQYF
. TRBJ2-7 TRBV5-1 CASSLLQGQGDSYEQYF
. TRBJ2-1 TRBV5-4 CASSLTGSTYNEQFF
. TRBJ1-2 TRBV30 CAWSAGSKYYTF
. TRBJ2-5 TRBV5-4 CASSPLTSGKETQYF
. TRBJ2-6 TRBV7-9 CASSSSGANVLTF
. TRBJ2-2 TRBV19 CASTTRGQANTGELFF
few TRBJ1-2 TRBV6-6 CASSSDSNYGYTF
. TRBJ1-6 TRBV30 CAWSQYKEDSPLHF